The clone carrying this TCR beta chain was counted many times. The antigen remains undetermined. The sample originates from a study of T cell repertoires in cytomegalovirus infection. Study-wide context: It was the public TCR beta signatures that indicated both CMV infection and matching HLA type. Study-wide findings and caveats: CMV-specific TCR beta clonotypes restricted by HLA-C dominated the ex vivo response. Cumulative public TCR beta family frequency identified carriers of CMV plus the relevant HLA.

TCRdb re-called the reads with MiXCR, one entry per CDR3 protein. The sample lists 350,000 to 550,000 distinct CDR3 sequences; about 33% were seen once. This CDR3 spans 11 amino acids. V lost 7 bases to trimming and J lost 9 bases, with 10 bases between them. From germline, CDR1 is SNHLY and CDR2 FYNNEI. This TCR was recovered from a human donor in good health (CMV status not recorded). Some clones in this sample may be carry-over from other donors' samples. Sequencing input: PBMCs. The rearrangement uses TRBV2 and TRBJ2-1; D remains ambiguous. The CDR3 sequence is CASTFDSEQFF. CDR3 coding DNA: TGTGCCAGCACGTTCGACTCTGAGCAGTTCTTC.